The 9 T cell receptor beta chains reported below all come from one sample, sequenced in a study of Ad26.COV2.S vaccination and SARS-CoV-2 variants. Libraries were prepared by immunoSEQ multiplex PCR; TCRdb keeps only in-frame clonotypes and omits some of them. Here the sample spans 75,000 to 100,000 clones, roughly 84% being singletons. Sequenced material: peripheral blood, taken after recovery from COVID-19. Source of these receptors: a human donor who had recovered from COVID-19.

The chain's CDR3 is CASSFRWDLPGELFF. The CDR3 DNA reads as TGTGCCAGCAGTTTCCGATGGGACCTCCCCGGGGAGCTGTTTTTT. This sequence joins TRBV6-2 or TRBV6-3 and TRBJ2-2, with D perhaps assigned TRBD1 or TRBD2 (5 bases each). Looked up from germline, CDR1 is MNHEY and CDR2 is SVGEGT. Trimming took off 4 bases at V and 6 bases at J, with 15 bases between the two ends. The CDR3 spans 15 residues.

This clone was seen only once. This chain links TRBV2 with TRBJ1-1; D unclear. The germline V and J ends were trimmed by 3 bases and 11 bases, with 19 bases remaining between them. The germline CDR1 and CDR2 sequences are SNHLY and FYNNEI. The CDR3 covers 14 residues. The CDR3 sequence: CASSESGFGVWAFF. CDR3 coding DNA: TGTGCCAGCAGTGAGTCAGGCTTCGGGGTATGGGCTTTCTTT.

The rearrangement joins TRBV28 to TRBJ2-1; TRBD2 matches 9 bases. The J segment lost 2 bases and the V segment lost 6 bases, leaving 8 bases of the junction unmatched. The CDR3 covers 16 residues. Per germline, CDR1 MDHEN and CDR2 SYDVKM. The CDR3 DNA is TGTGCCAGCAGCTCCTTGGGCGGGAGGGCCTACAATGAGCAGTTCTTC. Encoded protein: CASSSLGGRAYNEQFF.

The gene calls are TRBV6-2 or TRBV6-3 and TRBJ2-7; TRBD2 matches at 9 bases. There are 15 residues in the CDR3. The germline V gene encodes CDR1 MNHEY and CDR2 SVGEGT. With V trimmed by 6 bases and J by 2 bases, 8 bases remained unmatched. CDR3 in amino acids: CASSQLAGGPYEQYF. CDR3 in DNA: TGTGCCAGCAGCCAACTAGCGGGCGGCCCCTACGAGCAGTACTTC.

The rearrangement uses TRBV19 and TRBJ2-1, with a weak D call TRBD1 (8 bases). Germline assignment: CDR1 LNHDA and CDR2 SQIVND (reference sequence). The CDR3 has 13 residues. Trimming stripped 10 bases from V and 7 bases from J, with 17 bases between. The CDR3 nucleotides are TGTGCCACCTCAGAACAGGGGGGGAATGAGCAGTTCTTC. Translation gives CATSEQGGNEQFF.

In DNA form, the CDR3 reads TGTGCCAGCAGCTTATTACTGGGGGAAAGTTTTAATCAGCCCCAGCATTTT. Translating it yields CASSLLLGESFNQPQHF. V and J are TRBV7-8 and TRBJ1-5, with a tentative D call TRBD1 (5 bases). This CDR3 is 17 amino acids long. The germline V and J ends were trimmed by 2 bases and 4 bases, with 18 bases remaining between them. From germline, CDR1 is SGHVS and CDR2 FQNEAQ.

The CDR3 nucleotides read TGTGCCACTAAAGGCTACACCTTC. This gives the protein CATKGYTF. V gene TRBV19 combines with J gene TRBJ1-2; no definite D call. From germline, CDR1 is LNHDA and CDR2 SQIVND (reference sequence). The CDR3 is 8 residues long. V gave up 10 bases and J gave up 8 bases, with 5 bases separating them.

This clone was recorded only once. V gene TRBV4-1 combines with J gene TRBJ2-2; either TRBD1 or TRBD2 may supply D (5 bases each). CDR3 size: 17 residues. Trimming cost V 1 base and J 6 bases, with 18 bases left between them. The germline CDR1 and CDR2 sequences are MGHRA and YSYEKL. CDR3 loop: CASSQASQGWEPGELFF. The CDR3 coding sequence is TGCGCCAGCAGCCAAGCGAGTCAGGGCTGGGAGCCCGGGGAGCTGTTTTTT.

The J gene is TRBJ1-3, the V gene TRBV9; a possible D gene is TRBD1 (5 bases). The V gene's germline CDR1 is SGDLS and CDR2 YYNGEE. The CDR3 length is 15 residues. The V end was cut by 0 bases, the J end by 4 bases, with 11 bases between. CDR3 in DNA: TGTGCCAGCAGCGTAGGGCAGGGTGGAGGAAACACCATATATTTT. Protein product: CASSVGQGGGNTIYF.